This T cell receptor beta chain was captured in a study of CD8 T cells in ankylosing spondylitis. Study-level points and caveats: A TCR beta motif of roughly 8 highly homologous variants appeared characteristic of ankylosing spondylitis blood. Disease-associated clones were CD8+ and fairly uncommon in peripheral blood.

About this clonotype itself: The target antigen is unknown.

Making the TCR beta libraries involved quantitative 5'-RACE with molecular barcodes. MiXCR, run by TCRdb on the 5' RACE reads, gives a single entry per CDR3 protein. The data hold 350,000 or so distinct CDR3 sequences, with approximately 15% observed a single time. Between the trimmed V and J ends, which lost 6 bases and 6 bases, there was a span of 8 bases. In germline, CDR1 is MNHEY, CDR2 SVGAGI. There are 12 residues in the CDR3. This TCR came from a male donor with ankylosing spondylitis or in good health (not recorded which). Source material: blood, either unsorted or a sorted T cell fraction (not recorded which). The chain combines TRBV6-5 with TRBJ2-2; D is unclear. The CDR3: CASSPSSGELFF. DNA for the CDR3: TGTGCCAGCAGCCCGTCTTCCGGGGAGCTGTTTTTT.